The rows below give T cell receptor beta chains drawn from one sample of a study of T cell responses to AZD1222 COVID-19 vaccine. The repertoire was sequenced with immunoSEQ multiplex PCR; TCRdb's copy has only in-frame clones and lacks some. Of some 86,000 clones detected, 80% appear once; the ten largest clones hold around 20%. The sequencing used peripheral blood, collected on day 0 of AZD1222 vaccination. These receptors all stem from an adult in good health. The CDR3 runs from the conserved cysteine through the conserved F or W. A D gene is named only where the DNA matches it firmly. Clone size is shown for a subset of rows, as once, few, many or a class of expanded clone.

clone_size j_call d_call v_call cdr3_aa cdr3_nt
few TRBJ2-1 . TRBV3-1/TRBV3-2 CASSQDTLAGYNEQFF TGTGCCAGCAGCCAAGATACACTAGCCGGATACAATGAGCAGTTCTTC
. TRBJ1-6 . TRBV12-3/TRBV12-4 CASSLTRYSPLHF TGTGCCAGCAGTTTAACGCGGTATTCACCCCTCCACTTT
once TRBJ1-5 TRBD1 TRBV24-1 CATSESDRGGSQPQHF TGTGCCACCAGTGAATCGGACAGGGGAGGGAGTCAGCCCCAGCATTTT
. TRBJ2-1 . TRBV19 CASRKADSYNEQFF TGTGCCAGTAGGAAGGCAGACTCCTACAATGAGCAGTTCTTC
once TRBJ1-1 . TRBV18 CASSPNRDAEAFF TGTGCCAGCTCACCCAACAGGGACGCTGAAGCTTTCTTT
few TRBJ2-1 . TRBV7-2 CASSLAGPYNEQFF TGTGCCAGCAGCTTAGCGGGCCCCTACAATGAGCAGTTCTTC
. TRBJ2-6 . TRBV5-1 CASSLNRAGANVLTF TGCGCCAGCAGCTTGAACAGGGCTGGGGCCAACGTCCTGACTTTC
. TRBJ2-7 . TRBV7-2 CASSPDRFSYEQYF TGTGCCAGCAGCCCGGACAGATTCTCCTACGAGCAGTACTTC
once TRBJ2-1 . TRBV10-3 CAITAIATSSYNEQFF TGTGCCATCACTGCGATAGCGACTAGCTCCTACAATGAGCAGTTCTTC
. TRBJ2-7 . TRBV3-1/TRBV3-2 CASSQGDRFEQYF TGTGCCAGCAGCCAAGGTGACAGGTTCGAGCAGTACTTC
. TRBJ1-1 . TRBV7-9 CASAGTNTEAFF TGTGCCAGCGCAGGGACTAACACTGAAGCTTTCTTT
. TRBJ1-1 TRBD1 TRBV7-8 CASSWGQTNTEAFF TGTGCCAGCAGCTGGGGACAGACGAACACTGAAGCTTTCTTT
. TRBJ1-4 TRBD1 TRBV7-8 CASSAGQGNEKLFF TGTGCCAGCAGCGCCGGACAGGGAAATGAAAAACTGTTTTTT
. TRBJ1-1 . TRBV19 CASKVLGTTLNTEAFF TGTGCCAGTAAGGTGTTGGGGACTACCTTGAACACTGAAGCTTTCTTT
. TRBJ2-7 TRBD2 TRBV6-5 CASSGGAGDEQYF TGTGCCAGCTCGGGGGGAGCGGGTGACGAGCAGTACTTC
. TRBJ1-5 . TRBV25-1 CASSELAFNQPQHF TGTGCCAGCAGTGAGTTAGCTTTCAATCAGCCCCAGCATTTT
. TRBJ1-2 TRBD1 TRBV18 CASSPPTGSSTF TGTGCCAGCTCACCTCCGACAGGGTCGAGCACCTTC
. TRBJ2-3 TRBD2 TRBV23-1 CASSQWTSGGATDTQYF TGCGCCAGCAGTCAATGGACTAGCGGGGGGGCCACAGATACGCAGTATTTT
. TRBJ1-4 . TRBV25-1 CASLGGPGEKLFF TGTGCCAGCTTGGGAGGGCCCGGGGAAAAACTGTTTTTT
. TRBJ1-2 . TRBV12-5 CASGSGTDYGYTF TGTGCTAGTGGTTCCGGGACGGACTATGGCTACACCTTC
. TRBJ1-3 . TRBV7-8 CASRRGPSGNTIYF TGTGCCAGCAGAAGAGGACCCTCTGGAAACACCATATATTTT
few TRBJ1-3 . TRBV30 CAWSDTGSSGNTIYF TGTGCCTGGAGTGACACAGGGAGCTCTGGAAACACCATATATTTT
. TRBJ2-3 . TRBV5-1 CASSLAVAAGTDTQYF TGCGCCAGCAGCTTGGCCGTCGCAGCCGGCACAGATACGCAGTATTTT
. TRBJ2-3 . TRBV15 CATSRGGSADTQYF TGTGCCACCAGCAGAGGTGGCAGCGCAGATACGCAGTATTTT
. TRBJ2-2 TRBD1 TRBV4-1 CASSQNRGSTGELFF TGCGCCAGCAGCCAAAACAGGGGGAGCACCGGGGAGCTGTTTTTT
. TRBJ2-7 . TRBV5-1 CASSLAGAAQYF TGCGCCAGCAGCTTGGCCGGGGCCGCCCAGTACTTC
. TRBJ1-1 . TRBV5-4 CASSLKQGEAFF TGTGCCAGCAGCTTAAAACAGGGTGAAGCTTTCTTT
few TRBJ2-5 TRBD1 TRBV2 CASSDGTELQETQYF TGTGCCAGCAGTGATGGGACAGAACTCCAAGAGACCCAGTACTTC
few TRBJ2-1 TRBD1 TRBV19 CASSQGQGIYNEQFF TGTGCCAGTAGCCAAGGACAGGGGATCTACAATGAGCAGTTCTTC
. TRBJ1-5 . TRBV7-7 CASSFLRRRPPNQPQHF TGTGCCAGCAGCTTTTTACGGCGGAGACCTCCTAATCAGCCCCAGCATTTT
. TRBJ2-1 . TRBV28 CASTRLDEQFF TGTGCCAGCACCCGGCTGGATGAGCAGTTCTTC
. TRBJ1-2 . TRBV12-5 CASGLDYGYTF TGTGCTAGTGGTTTGGACTATGGCTACACCTTC
few TRBJ1-1 TRBD1 TRBV7-8 CASSQDRRTDTEAFF TGTGCCAGCAGCCAGGACAGGCGGACGGACACTGAAGCTTTCTTT
once TRBJ2-2 TRBD2 TRBV7-6 CASSPRVAGAVNTGELFF TGTGCCAGCAGCCCTCGGGTAGCGGGGGCCGTGAACACCGGGGAGCTGTTTTTT
. TRBJ1-1 . TRBV6-5 CASSLRPNTEAFF TGTGCCAGCAGCCTCCGGCCTAACACTGAAGCTTTCTTT
once TRBJ1-3 . TRBV12-5 CASEANSNSGNTIYF TGTGCTAGTGAGGCAAACTCGAACTCTGGAAACACCATATATTTT
. TRBJ2-1 . TRBV5-5 CASSLAPVPSYNEQFF TGTGCCAGCAGCTTGGCGCCAGTTCCCTCCTACAATGAGCAGTTCTTC
few TRBJ1-4 . TRBV9 CASSVGTGNEKLFF TGTGCCAGCAGCGTAGGAACGGGGAATGAAAAACTGTTTTTT
. TRBJ2-5 . TRBV18 CASSPWGIQETQYF TGTGCCAGCTCACCATGGGGGATCCAAGAGACCCAGTACTTC
. TRBJ2-2 TRBD1 TRBV11-2 CASSEGQGALRLAGLFF TGTGCCAGCAGCGAAGGACAGGGGGCGTTAAGGCTAGCGGGGCTGTTTTTT
. TRBJ1-1 TRBD1 TRBV30 CAWRTGGKWTFF TGTGCCTGGAGGACAGGGGGCAAGTGGACTTTCTTT
once TRBJ2-3 . TRBV7-9 CASSKGGQHDTQYF TGTGCCAGCAGCAAAGGGGGGCAGCACGATACGCAGTATTTT
once TRBJ2-7 . TRBV1 CTSSFHNPLGEQYF TGCACCAGCAGCTTCCATAATCCTTTAGGGGAGCAGTACTTC
. TRBJ1-4 . TRBV18 CASSPPSYGNEKLFF TGTGCCAGCTCACCACCGAGTTACGGTAATGAAAAACTGTTTTTT
. TRBJ1-2 . TRBV5-4 CASMRTANYGYTF TGTGCCAGCATGAGGACCGCTAACTATGGCTACACCTTC
. TRBJ1-1 . TRBV9 CARGPSGPRATEAFF TGTGCCAGAGGCCCCTCGGGTCCGCGGGCGACTGAAGCTTTCTTT
. TRBJ1-6 . TRBV7-8 CASSFSETNNSPLHF TGTGCCAGCAGCTTCTCCGAAACCAATAATTCACCCCTCCACTTT